These 14 T cell receptor beta chains came from one sample sequenced in a study of radiation and T cells in renal cell carcinoma. Time point of the sample: blood 2 weeks post-SBRT. Treatment reported: 15 Gy SBRT to primary tumor, nephrectomy 4 weeks later. Only in-frame clones appear in the TCRdb table, and some are missing; sequencing was by immunoSEQ multiplex PCR. The sample consists of roughly 120,000 clones, roughly 77% of them appearing once. The specimen was blood, collected from a patient whose treatment included radiotherapy and nephrectomy. These receptors were obtained from a woman aged 60-75 years with renal cell carcinoma.

CDR3 sequence: CASSQSNTEAFF. CDR3 in DNA: TGTGCCAGCAGCCAGTCTAACACTGAAGCTTTCTTT. The chain joins TRBV5-4 to TRBJ1-1; D is uncertain. The CDR3 spans 12 residues. Trimming removed 4 bases from V and 2 bases from J, with 6 bases in between. Per the germline V gene, CDR1 is SGHNT and CDR2 is YYREEE (reference sequence).

This clone was observed a handful of times. This chain joins TRBV7-9 and TRBJ1-2; 7 nucleotides align to TRBD1. The junction had 6 bases not matched to a gene; V was cut back by 5 bases and J by 6 bases. CDR3 size: 13 residues. The germline V gene encodes CDR1 SEHNR and CDR2 FQNEAQ (reference sequence). DNA for the CDR3: TGTGCCAGCAGCAGAGGACAGGAAAATGGCTACACCTTC. It yields the protein CASSRGQENGYTF.

V is TRBV11-2 and J is TRBJ2-5; D unclear. Germline V CDR1 and CDR2: SGHAT, FQNNGV. The CDR3 has 14 amino acids. V was shortened by 1 base and J by 1 base, with 7 bases between the two germline ends. The CDR3 loop is CASSLAGSQETQYF. The CDR3 coding sequence is TGTGCCAGCAGCTTAGCAGGCAGCCAAGAGACCCAGTACTTC.

The chain links TRBV28 to TRBJ1-1; 7 nucleotides agree with TRBD1. Germline CDR1 and CDR2: MDHEN and SYDVKM. This CDR3 is built from 14 residues. V shed 6 bases, J shed 2 bases, and the junction held 6 bases outside the gene matches. CDR3: CASRPTGINTEAFF. Here the CDR3 DNA reads TGTGCCAGCAGGCCGACAGGGATTAACACTGAAGCTTTCTTT.

This clone was seen many times. The chain recombines TRBV19 with TRBJ1-6; possible D gene TRBD1, 5 bases. Looked up from germline, CDR1 is LNHDA and CDR2 is SQIVND (reference sequence). Trimming took off 11 bases at V and 8 bases at J, with 16 bases between the two ends. The CDR3 has 13 residues. CDR3: CASRGQGHSPLHF. The CDR3 DNA follows: TGTGCCTCCCGCGGGCAGGGCCATTCACCCCTCCACTTT.

This chain joins TRBV19 and TRBJ1-1; D may be TRBD1 (5 bases). Trimming removed 3 bases from V and 6 bases from J, with 14 bases in between. CDR3 length: 14 residues. CDR1 and CDR2 from the germline V gene are LNHDA and SQIVND (reference sequence). CDR3 loop: CASSMGGVGPEAFF. The CDR3 region has the DNA TGTGCCAGTAGTATGGGGGGGGTTGGTCCTGAAGCTTTCTTT.

This chain joins TRBV18 and TRBJ2-5; D is uncertain. Deletions cut 6 bases from V and 1 base from J, with 18 bases between. The CDR3 runs to 16 residues. Germline assignment: CDR1 KGHSH and CDR2 LQKENI. The CDR3 sequence is CASSQGPTRLQETQYF. CDR3 nucleotide sequence: TGTGCCAGCTCCCAAGGACCGACTCGTCTCCAAGAGACCCAGTACTTC. Filled out from reference TRBV18 and TRBJ2-5, the complete variable domain reads NAGVMQNPRHLVRRRGQEARLRCSPMKGHSHVYWYRQLPEEGLKFMVYLQKENIIDESGMPKERFSAEFPKEGPSILRIQQVVRGDSAAYFCASSQGPTRLQETQYFGPGTRLLVL.

The rearrangement joins TRBV18 to TRBJ1-1; 7 bases match TRBD1. Germline trimming cut 2 bases from V and 5 bases from J; bases unmatched to any gene: 8. The germline V gene has CDR1 KGHSH and CDR2 LQKENI. The CDR3 sequence is 15 residues long. The CDR3 sequence: CASSPTGVGGTEAFF. The CDR3 DNA reads as TGTGCCAGCTCACCAACAGGGGTGGGGGGAACTGAAGCTTTCTTT.

The chain couples TRBV6-5 to TRBJ1-2, with D perhaps matching TRBD1 (6 bases). The CDR3 is 13 amino acids. Germline CDR1 reads MNHEY; CDR2 reads SVGAGI. Trimming cost V 5 bases and J 4 bases, with 11 bases left between them. CDR3 DNA sequence: TGTGCCAGCAGTATGGGACAAACCTATGGCTACACCTTC. Protein: CASSMGQTYGYTF.

V is TRBV28 and J is TRBJ2-7; possible D gene TRBD2, 6 bases. Trimming took 5 bases from V and 3 from J, leaving 20 bases between them. This CDR3 is 16 amino acids long. Germline assignment: CDR1 MDHEN and CDR2 SYDVKM. CDR3 in DNA: TGTGCCAGCAGTCCCATTATACTAGCAGGTATCTACGAGCAGTACTTC. It specifies CASSPIILAGIYEQYF.

This clone was counted once. This chain uses TRBV15 with TRBJ2-7; 7 nucleotides align to TRBD1. The V segment lost 0 bases and the J segment 3 bases; nucleotides outside the gene matches: 5. CDR3 length equals 15 residues. Germline CDR1 is LNHNV and CDR2 is YYDKDF (reference sequence). In nucleotides, the CDR3 is TGTGCCACCAGCAGAGATGTCCAGGGGGACTACGAGCAGTACTTC. It is translated as CATSRDVQGDYEQYF.

The chain has TRBV4-1 and TRBJ2-5; TRBD1 matches 9 bases. CDR1 and CDR2 from the germline V gene are MGHRA and YSYEKL. The CDR3 has 16 residues. V lost 1 base and J lost 1; bases outside the gene matches: 4. The CDR3 sequence: CASSQGLTGGQETQYF. The CDR3 coding sequence is TGCGCCAGCAGCCAAGGGCTGACAGGGGGCCAAGAGACCCAGTACTTC.

This chain links TRBV29-1 with TRBJ2-6, with TRBD1 matching 7 bases. The junction had 3 bases not matched to a gene; V was cut back by 6 bases and J by 4 bases. There are 13 residues in the CDR3. CDR1 and CDR2 from the germline V gene are SQVTM and ANQGSEA. CDR3 DNA sequence: TGCAGCGTGGGGACAGTCGGGGCCAACGTCCTGACTTTC. Translation gives CSVGTVGANVLTF.

This chain links TRBV11-1 with TRBJ2-1, with 10 bases identical to TRBD1. V was clipped by 5 bases and J by 7 bases; unmatched bases: 11. The CDR3 is 16 amino acids. Germline loops: CDR1 SGHAT, CDR2 FQDESV (reference sequence). The CDR3 region is CASSPRDRGDLNEQFF. The CDR3 DNA reads TGTGCCAGCAGCCCAAGGGACAGGGGTGATTTGAATGAGCAGTTCTTC.